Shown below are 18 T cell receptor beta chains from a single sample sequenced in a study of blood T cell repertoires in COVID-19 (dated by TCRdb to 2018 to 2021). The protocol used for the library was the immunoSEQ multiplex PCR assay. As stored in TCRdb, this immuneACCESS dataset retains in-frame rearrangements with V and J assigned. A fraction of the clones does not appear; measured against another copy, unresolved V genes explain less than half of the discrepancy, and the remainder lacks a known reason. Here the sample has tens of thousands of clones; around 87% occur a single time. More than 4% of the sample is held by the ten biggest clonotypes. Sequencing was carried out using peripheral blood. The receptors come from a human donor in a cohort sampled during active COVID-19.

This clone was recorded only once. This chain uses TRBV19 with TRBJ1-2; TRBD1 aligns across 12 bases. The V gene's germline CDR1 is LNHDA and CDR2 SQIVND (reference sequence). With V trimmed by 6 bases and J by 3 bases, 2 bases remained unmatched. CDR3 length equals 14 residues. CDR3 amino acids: CASRGQGADYGYTF. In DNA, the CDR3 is TGTGCCAGTAGGGGACAGGGGGCTGACTATGGCTACACCTTC.

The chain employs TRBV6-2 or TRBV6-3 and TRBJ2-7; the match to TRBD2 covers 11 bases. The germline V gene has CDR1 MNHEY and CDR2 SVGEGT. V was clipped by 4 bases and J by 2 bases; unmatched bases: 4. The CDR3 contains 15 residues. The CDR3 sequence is CASSSIAGGPYEQYF. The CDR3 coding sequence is TGTGCCAGCAGTTCCATAGCGGGAGGGCCCTACGAGCAGTACTTC.

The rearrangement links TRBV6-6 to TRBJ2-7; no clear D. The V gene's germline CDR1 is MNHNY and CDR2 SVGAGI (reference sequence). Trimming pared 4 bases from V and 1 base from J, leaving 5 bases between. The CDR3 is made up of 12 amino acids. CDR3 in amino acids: CASSFLSYEQYF. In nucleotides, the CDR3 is TGTGCCAGCAGTTTCTTATCCTACGAGCAGTACTTC.

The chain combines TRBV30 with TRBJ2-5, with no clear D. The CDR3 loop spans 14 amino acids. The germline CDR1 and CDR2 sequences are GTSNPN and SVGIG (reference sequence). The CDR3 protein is CPDGSWLDRETQYF. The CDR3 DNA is TGTCCGGATGGATCCTGGCTAGACCGAGAGACCCAGTACTTC.

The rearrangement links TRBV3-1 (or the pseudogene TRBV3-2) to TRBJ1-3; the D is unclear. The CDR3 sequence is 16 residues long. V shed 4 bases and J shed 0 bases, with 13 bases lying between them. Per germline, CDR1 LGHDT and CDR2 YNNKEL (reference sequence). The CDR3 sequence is CASSRGYLSSGNTIYF. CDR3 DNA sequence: TGTGCCAGCAGCCGAGGGTACTTGAGCTCTGGAAACACCATATATTTT.

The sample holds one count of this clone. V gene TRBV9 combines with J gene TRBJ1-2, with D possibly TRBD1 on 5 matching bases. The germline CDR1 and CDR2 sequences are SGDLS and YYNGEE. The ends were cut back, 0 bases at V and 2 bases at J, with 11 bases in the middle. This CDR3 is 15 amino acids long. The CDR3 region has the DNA TGTGCCAGCAGCGTAGGGAGGGGATACAACTATGGCTACACCTTC. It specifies CASSVGRGYNYGYTF.

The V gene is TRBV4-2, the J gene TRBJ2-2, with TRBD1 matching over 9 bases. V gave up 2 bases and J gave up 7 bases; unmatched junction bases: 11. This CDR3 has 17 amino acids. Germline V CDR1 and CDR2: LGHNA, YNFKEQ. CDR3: CASSQRGTGGIVGELFF. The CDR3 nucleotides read TGTGCCAGCAGCCAAAGAGGTACAGGGGGCATTGTCGGGGAGCTGTTTTTT.

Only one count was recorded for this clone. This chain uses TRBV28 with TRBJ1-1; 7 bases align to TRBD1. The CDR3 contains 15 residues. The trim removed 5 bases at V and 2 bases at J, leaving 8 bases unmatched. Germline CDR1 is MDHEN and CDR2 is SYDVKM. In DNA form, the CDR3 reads TGTGCCAGCAGTCAGGAGACAGGGTCAAACACTGAAGCTTTCTTT. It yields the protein CASSQETGSNTEAFF.

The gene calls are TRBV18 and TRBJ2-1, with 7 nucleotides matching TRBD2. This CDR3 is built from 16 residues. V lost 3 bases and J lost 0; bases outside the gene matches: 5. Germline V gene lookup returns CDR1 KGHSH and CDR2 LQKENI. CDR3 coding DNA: TGTGCCAGCTCACCGACGCGGGGGAGCTCCTACAATGAGCAGTTCTTC. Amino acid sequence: CASSPTRGSSYNEQFF.

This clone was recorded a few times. Here the CDR3 DNA reads TGCGCCAGCAGCCAAGGACTAGCGGCCTCCTACAATGAGCAGTTCTTC. It translates to CASSQGLAASYNEQFF. The chain joins TRBV4-3 to TRBJ2-1; 9 bases align to TRBD2. The CDR3 length is 16 residues. With V trimmed by 1 base and J by 0 bases, 1 base remained unmatched. Germline V gene lookup returns CDR1 LGHNA and CDR2 YSLEER.

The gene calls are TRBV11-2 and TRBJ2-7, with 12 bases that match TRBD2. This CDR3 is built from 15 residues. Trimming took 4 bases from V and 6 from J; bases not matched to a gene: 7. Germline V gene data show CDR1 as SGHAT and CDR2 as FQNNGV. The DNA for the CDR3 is TGTGCCAGCAGCTCACAACTAGCGGGAGGATCCGAGCAGTACTTC. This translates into CASSSQLAGGSEQYF.

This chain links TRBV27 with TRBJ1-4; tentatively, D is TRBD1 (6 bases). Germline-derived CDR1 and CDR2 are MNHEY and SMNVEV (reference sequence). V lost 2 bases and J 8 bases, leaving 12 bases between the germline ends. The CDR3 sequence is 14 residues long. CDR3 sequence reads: CASSLAGDREKLFF. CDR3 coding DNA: TGTGCCAGCAGTTTAGCAGGGGATCGGGAAAAACTGTTTTTT.

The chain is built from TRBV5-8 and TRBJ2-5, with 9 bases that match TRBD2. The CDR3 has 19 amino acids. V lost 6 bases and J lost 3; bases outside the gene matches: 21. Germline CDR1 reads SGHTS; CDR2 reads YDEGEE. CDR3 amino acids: CASTPRLAGWARKKETQYF. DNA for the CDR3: TGTGCCAGCACCCCCCGGCTAGCGGGATGGGCCCGGAAAAAAGAGACCCAGTACTTC.

The CDR3 loop is CASSSQGPLEAFF. The CDR3, as DNA: TGTGCCAGCAGCTCCCAGGGGCCCTTGGAAGCTTTCTTT. The V and J genes are TRBV7-2 and TRBJ1-1, with TRBD1 as a possible D gene (6 bases). CDR3 length: 13 amino acids. V was pared by 4 bases and J by 8 bases, with 14 bases between. CDR1 is SGHTA and CDR2 is FQGNSA in the germline V gene.

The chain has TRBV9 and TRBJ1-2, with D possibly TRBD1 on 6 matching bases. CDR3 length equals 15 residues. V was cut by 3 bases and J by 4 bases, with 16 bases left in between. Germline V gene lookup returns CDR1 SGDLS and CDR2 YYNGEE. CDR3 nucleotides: TGTGCCAGCAGCGAGGGGGGAGGGTCCGCCTATGGCTACACCTTC. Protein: CASSEGGGSAYGYTF.

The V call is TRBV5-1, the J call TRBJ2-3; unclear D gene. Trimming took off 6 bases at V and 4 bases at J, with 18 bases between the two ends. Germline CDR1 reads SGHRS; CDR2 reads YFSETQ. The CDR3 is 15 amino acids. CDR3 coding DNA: TGCGCCAGCACTCCGGTGGGCCGCGACCCAGATACGCAGTATTTT. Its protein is CASTPVGRDPDTQYF.

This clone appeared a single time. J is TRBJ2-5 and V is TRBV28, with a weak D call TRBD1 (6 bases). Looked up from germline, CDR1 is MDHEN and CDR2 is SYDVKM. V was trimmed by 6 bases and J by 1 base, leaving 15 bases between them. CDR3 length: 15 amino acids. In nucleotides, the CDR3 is TGTGCCAGCAGCCCAAAACAGGGTACCCAAGAGACCCAGTACTTC. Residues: CASSPKQGTQETQYF.

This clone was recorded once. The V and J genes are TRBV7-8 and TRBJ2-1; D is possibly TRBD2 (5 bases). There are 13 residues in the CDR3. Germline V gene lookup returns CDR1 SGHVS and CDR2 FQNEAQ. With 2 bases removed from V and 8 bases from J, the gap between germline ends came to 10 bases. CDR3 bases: TGTGCCAGCAGCTTACGCGGGCTTGATGAGCAGTTCTTC. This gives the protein CASSLRGLDEQFF.